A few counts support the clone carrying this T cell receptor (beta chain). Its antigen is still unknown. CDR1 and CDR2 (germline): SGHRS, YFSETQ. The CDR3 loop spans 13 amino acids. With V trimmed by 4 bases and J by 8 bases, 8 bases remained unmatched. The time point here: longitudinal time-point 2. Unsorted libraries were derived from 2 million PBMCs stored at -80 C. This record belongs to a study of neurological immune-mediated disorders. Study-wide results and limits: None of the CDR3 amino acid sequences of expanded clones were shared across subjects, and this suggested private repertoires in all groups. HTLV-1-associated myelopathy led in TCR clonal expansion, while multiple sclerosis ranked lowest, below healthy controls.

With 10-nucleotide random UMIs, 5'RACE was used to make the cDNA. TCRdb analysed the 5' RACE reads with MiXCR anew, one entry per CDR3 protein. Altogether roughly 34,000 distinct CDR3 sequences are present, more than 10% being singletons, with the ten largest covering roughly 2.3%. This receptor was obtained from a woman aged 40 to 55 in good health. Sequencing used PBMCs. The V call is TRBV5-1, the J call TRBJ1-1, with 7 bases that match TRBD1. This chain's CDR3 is CASSLDRVEEAFF. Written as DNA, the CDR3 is TGCGCCAGCAGCCTCGACAGGGTTGAAGAAGCTTTCTTT.